The TCR beta chain under discussion was sequenced for a study of blood T cells in healthy people across ages (dated by TCRdb to the mid-2010s). In terms of the full investigation: In model experiments, roughly one uniquely barcoded TCR beta cDNA molecule per two T cells was captured by template switching. The study analyzed two additional independent replicas of 1 million unique cDNA reads from the same blood draw for two donors, one aged 18 to 29 and one aged 80 or older. Donors of different ages were randomly distributed across sequencing lanes to avoid experimental bias. Four age groups were formed from the donors: young (average roughly 15 years), middle-aged (roughly 38), aged (around 68) and long-lived (approximately 80). To track age-related changes in TCR beta repertoire diversity, the study relied on deep sequencing normalized with unique cDNA molecular identifiers.

The sample holds a few counts of this clonotype. This clone's antigen is unknown. No per-base quality is available; no much larger clone lies one base away. The library was prepared using 5' RACE. The run used an Illumina HiSeq 2500. A second PCR of roughly 6 to 11 cycles was run with a J-beta primer mix and a sample-barcoded 5' primer. A unique molecular identifier was introduced onto each TCR beta cDNA molecule by a template-switch 5' adaptor carrying 12 random nucleotides. Each sample yielded at least 2.5 million CDR3-containing paired-end reads. First-strand cDNA synthesis was performed from all RNA using the Mint cDNA synthesis kit, with priming by a TRBC-specific oligonucleotide. All cDNA was treated with uracil-DNA glycosylase and then went through a first 18-cycle PCR with the universal primers M1SS and BC2_uni_R. For the original study's pipeline: For normalization, 1 million high-quality reads, each with a distinct molecular identifier, were randomly selected from each sample. Reads with shared molecular identifiers were discarded instead of being binned into consensus sequences. CDR3 identification, clonotype clustering and error correction used MiTCR with a Q25 quality threshold and the strictest error-elimination algorithm. A nonparametric unseen species model using Euler transformation provided a lower-bound estimate of total TCR beta diversity. The public reads were quality trimmed at Q25 with fastp and then assembled into clones with MiXCR by TCRdb, keeping productive beta chains. Every CDR3 protein is listed once, alongside the most common genes and DNA of its rows. TCRdb, rather than the study authors, made the V and J calls. This sample gives roughly 800,000 distinct CDR3 sequences in total; roughly 60% of them show up just once. The ten largest account for about 20% of the sample.

The donors were roughly 40 Caucasian individuals from Russia, aged 6 to 90 years, who were systemically healthy. Ten milliliters of peripheral blood were collected from each donor into EDTA-treated Vacutainer tubes. PBMCs were isolated by Ficoll-Paque density-gradient centrifugation, with at least 6 million obtained per sample. Trizol reagent was used to extract total RNA from PBMCs, with at least 6 micrograms per sample. For every donor, an aliquot of PBMCs went through flow cytometry to measure the percentages of naive CD45RAhigh/CD27high T cells. The CDR3 runs 12 residues from the cysteine to the phenylalanine. Here the CDR3 DNA is all that survives: 36 bases in frame from base 1. CDR1 and CDR2, looked up from the germline V gene, are SQVTM and ANQGSEA. A distance of 12 bases separates the germline ends of V and J, which lose 6 bases and 3 bases respectively. Summary of the overall study and its limitations: Bulk unsorted PBMC profiling prevented conclusive comparison of naive and antigen-experienced compartments. The long-lived group showed more naive CD4+ T cells, fewer expanded clones and increased TCR diversity than the aged group, suggesting age selection. As age increased, observed TCR beta diversity per million T cells dropped in a roughly linear way, and a significant reduction was already evident by age about 40. There was a strong correlation between observed TCR beta diversity and the percentage of naive T cells measured by flow cytometry. Estimates of total diversity from one million sequenced T cells were regarded as lower bounds and underestimates. Because donor CMV infection status was unknown, age-related changes in expanded clonotypes were potentially confounded.

The chain joins TRBV29-1 to TRBJ2-7, and the D gene may be TRBD2, 5 bases matching. The sample taken for sequencing was blood. The sequence was collected from a man aged 25-45 years in good health. The CDR3 reads as follows: CSVSGESYEQYF. The bases are TGCAGCGTGTCTGGGGAGAGCTACGAGCAGTACTTC.